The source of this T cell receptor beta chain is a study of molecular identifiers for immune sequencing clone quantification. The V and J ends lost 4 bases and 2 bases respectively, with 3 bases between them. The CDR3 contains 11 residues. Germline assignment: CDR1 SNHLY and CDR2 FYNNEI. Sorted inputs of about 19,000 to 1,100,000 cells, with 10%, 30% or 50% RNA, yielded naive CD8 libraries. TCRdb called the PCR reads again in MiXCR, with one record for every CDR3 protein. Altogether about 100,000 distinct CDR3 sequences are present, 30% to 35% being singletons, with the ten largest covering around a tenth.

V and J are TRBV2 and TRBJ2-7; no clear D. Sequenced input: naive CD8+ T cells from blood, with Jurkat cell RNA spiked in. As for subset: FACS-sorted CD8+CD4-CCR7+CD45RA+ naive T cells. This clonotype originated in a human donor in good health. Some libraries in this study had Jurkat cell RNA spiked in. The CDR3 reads CASSAPYEQYF. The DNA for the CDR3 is TGTGCCAGCAGTGCCCCCTACGAGCAGTACTTC.